This is a list of T cell receptor beta chains from one sample in a study of blood T cells in healthy people across ages. TCRdb re-called the 5' RACE reads through MiXCR, storing one row per CDR3 protein. The data contain approximately 800,000 distinct CDR3 sequences, about 53% of them singletons. The sequencing input was blood. These receptors all stem from a man older than 75 in good health. Both conserved end residues are part of each CDR3. The D gene is left open where the match is weak. Some rows have no size entry. The others give once, few or many, or a class for an expanded clone.

.,TRBJ2-1,TRBV5-6,.,CASSVVPTGSNEQFF,TGTGCCAGCAGCGTAGTCCCGACTGGTAGTAATGAGCAGTTCTTC
TRBD2,TRBJ2-3,TRBV7-4,.,CASSLDGTSGRTTLGRYAYF,TGTGCCAGCAGCTTAGATGGGACTAGCGGGAGGACGACGCTTGGGAGATACGCGTATTTT
.,TRBJ2-7,TRBV29-1,many,CSVDLGYEQYF,TGCAGCGTTGATCTAGGATACGAGCAGTACTTC
.,TRBJ2-7,TRBV12-5,.,CASGLYGGGGYEQYF,TGTGCTAGTGGTTTGTATGGAGGGGGAGGCTACGAACAGTACTTC
.,TRBJ2-7,TRBV4-1,.,CASSQATSSPTYEQYF,TGCGCCAGCAGCCAGGCTACTAGCTCCCCCACCTACGAGCAGTACTTC
TRBD1,TRBJ1-2,TRBV10-3,.,CAISEGTGGPYGYTF,TGTGCCATCAGTGAGGGGACAGGGGGCCCCTATGGCTACACCTTC
.,TRBJ1-4,TRBV6-5,.,CASGTDNEKLFF,TGTGCCAGCGGGACGGATAATGAAAAACTGTTTTTT
TRBD2,TRBJ2-1,TRBV27,.,CASSLELAGNEQFF,TGTGCCAGCAGTTTAGAACTAGCGGGAAATGAGCAGTTCTTC
TRBD1,TRBJ1-5,TRBV24-1,.,CATSKGQGNNQPQHF,TGTGCCACCAGTAAGGGACAGGGAAACAATCAGCCCCAGCATTTT
.,TRBJ2-7,TRBV4-3,once,CASSLGLKSSYNEQYF,TGCGCCAGCAGCCTCGGACTGAAGAGCTCCTACAATGAGCAGTACTTC
.,TRBJ1-1,TRBV3-1,.,CASSPVRAGNTEAFF,TGTGCCAGCAGCCCCGTCAGAGCGGGGAACACTGAAGCTTTCTTT
.,TRBJ1-6,TRBV9,few,CASSTAGRENSPLHF,TGTGCCAGCAGCACAGCTGGACGGGAGAATTCACCCCTCCACTTT
TRBD1,TRBJ2-7,TRBV7-2,few,CASSSRTGSGEQYF,TGTGCCAGCAGCTCCCGGACAGGGTCTGGCGAGCAGTACTTC
TRBD1,TRBJ1-2,TRBV29-1,.,CSVGMTGGYGYTF,TGCAGCGTGGGAATGACAGGGGGCTATGGCTACACCTTC
.,TRBJ2-5,TRBV12-3/TRBV12-4,.,CASSFWRVPETQYF,TGTGCCAGCAGTTTTTGGAGGGTCCCGGAGACCCAGTACTTC
.,TRBJ1-1,TRBV2,.,CASSDRGRVNTEAFF,TGTGCCAGCAGTGATAGGGGACGGGTGAACACTGAAGCTTTCTTT
TRBD1,TRBJ1-6,TRBV20-1,.,CSARTGVSYNSPLHF,TGCAGTGCTCGGACAGGAGTTTCCTATAATTCACCCCTCCACTTT
.,TRBJ2-7,TRBV29-1,.,CSVGRAPGIEQYF,TGCAGCGTTGGCCGGGCCCCGGGCATCGAGCAGTACTTC
.,TRBJ1-6,TRBV20-1,.,CSARDPAQAYNSPLHF,TGCAGTGCTAGAGATCCTGCGCAGGCTTATAATTCACCCCTCCACTTT
TRBD2,TRBJ2-2,TRBV20-1,.,CSALSGTRDTGELFF,TGCAGTGCCTTAAGCGGGACCCGAGACACCGGGGAGCTGTTTTTT
.,TRBJ2-1,TRBV20-1,.,CSARAGLLPYNEQFF,TGCAGTGCTAGAGCAGGTTTACTTCCATACAATGAGCAGTTCTTC
.,TRBJ2-7,TRBV29-1,few,CSVDLQGTYEQYF,TGCAGCGTTGATCTGCAGGGAACCTACGAGCAGTACTTC
.,TRBJ1-1,TRBV7-2,few,CASSLSRGIGGGTEAFF,TGTGCCAGCAGCTTATCGAGAGGGATCGGTGGAGGCACTGAAGCTTTCTTT
.,TRBJ2-3,TRBV10-1,.,CASSEWRDLQRYAYF,TGCGCCAGCAGTGAGTGGCGGGACCTCCAGCGATACGCGTATTTT
.,TRBJ2-3,TRBV11-3,.,CASSLGTTDTQYF,TGTGCCAGCAGCTTAGGGACGACAGATACGCAGTATTTT
TRBD2,TRBJ2-7,TRBV20-1,.,CSAGDWAGLGSPEQYF,TGCAGTGCTGGGGACTGGGCGGGACTAGGGTCCCCCGAGCAGTACTTC
.,TRBJ2-1,TRBV2,.,CASRELGGEQFF,TGTGCCAGCAGGGAGTTGGGCGGTGAGCAGTTCTTC
TRBD1,TRBJ2-3,TRBV11-2,.,CASSSIGTGVNRYAYF,TGTGCCAGCAGCTCCATCGGGACAGGGGTTAACAGATACGCGTATTTT
TRBD1,TRBJ2-7,TRBV13,.,CASSPRDRGQYEQYF,TGTGCCAGCAGCCCGCGGGACAGGGGGCAGTACGAGCAGTACTTC
.,TRBJ2-1,TRBV5-1,.,CASRGEAYNEQFF,TGCGCCAGCAGGGGAGAAGCTTACAATGAGCAGTTCTTC
.,TRBJ1-2,TRBV6-1,.,CASRRREGTDGYTF,TGTGCCAGCAGAAGAAGGGAGGGGACGGATGGCTACACCTTC
.,TRBJ1-4,TRBV20-1,.,CSARDVLGEQFNEKLFF,TGCAGTGCTAGAGATGTTTTGGGCGAGCAGTTTAATGAAAAACTGTTTTTT
.,TRBJ1-1,TRBV18,.,CASSPRRGILWTEAFF,TGTGCCAGCTCACCACGTAGGGGAATTTTATGGACTGAAGCTTTCTTT
TRBD2,TRBJ2-7,TRBV9,.,CASSDPSGSGAYERYF,TGTGCCAGCAGCGACCCAAGCGGGAGTGGGGCCTACGAGCGGTACTTC
TRBD2,TRBJ2-1,TRBV30,.,CAGGLSNEQFF,TGTGCCGGGGGACTAAGTAATGAGCAGTTCTTC
.,TRBJ2-4,TRBV6-5,few,CASSYSGANIQYF,TGTGCCAGCAGTTACTCCGGCGCAAACATTCAGTACTTC
.,TRBJ2-1,TRBV5-1,few,CASSLSTGTYNEQFF,TGCGCCAGCAGCTTAAGTACGGGCACCTACAATGAGCAGTTCTTC
.,TRBJ2-5,TRBV5-4,few,CASSLGRQGSQETQYF,TGTGCCAGCAGCTTGGGCAGGCAGGGCTCACAAGAGACCCAGTACTTC
TRBD1,TRBJ1-2,TRBV4-2,.,CASSLQGGGSDYGYTF,TGTGCCAGCAGCCTCCAGGGGGGGGGGAGCGACTATGGCTACACCTTC
.,TRBJ2-5,TRBV7-2,few,CASSLALSRSIGGTQYF,TGTGCCAGCAGCTTAGCGCTAAGTCGATCAATAGGGGGGACCCAGTACTTC
.,TRBJ2-5,TRBV2,few,CASSDPTVQETQYF,TGTGCCAGCAGTGACCCGACAGTACAAGAGACCCAGTACTTC
TRBD1,TRBJ2-5,TRBV5-1,once,CASSLGTGTGETQYF,TGCGCCAGCAGCTTGGGGACAGGGACGGGAGAGACCCAGTACTTC
TRBD1,TRBJ1-1,TRBV5-4,.,CASSSGTGQWLGTEAFF,TGTGCCAGCAGCTCAGGGACAGGGCAGTGGTTAGGCACTGAGGCTTTCTTT
.,TRBJ2-7,TRBV15,.,CATSRPDISYEQYF,TGTGCCACCAGCAGGCCGGACATCTCCTACGAGCAGTACTTC
TRBD2,TRBJ2-1,TRBV20-1,.,CSASVGLAGGNPPYEQFF,TGCAGTGCTAGCGTCGGACTAGCGGGAGGGAACCCCCCCTACGAGCAGTTCTTC
.,TRBJ2-7,TRBV28,.,CATGEGWYKQYF,TGTGCCACCGGAGAAGGGTGGTACAAGCAGTACTTC
.,TRBJ1-5,TRBV20-1,.,CSARDSRGNQPQHF,TGCAGTGCTAGGGACTCCAGAGGCAATCAGCCCCAGCATTTT
.,TRBJ1-1,TRBV29-1,few,CSVEGPMNTEAFF,TGCAGCGTTGAGGGGCCTATGAACACTGAAGCTTTCTTT
.,TRBJ2-1,TRBV4-1,.,CASAGKGSYNEQFF,TGCGCCAGCGCAGGGAAGGGCTCCTACAATGAGCAGTTCTTC
.,TRBJ2-1,TRBV7-8,.,CASSLADGIRFF,TGTGCCAGCAGCTTAGCGGATGGAATTCGGTTCTTC
TRBD2,TRBJ2-1,TRBV5-1,few,CASSLSLAGKNEQFF,TGCGCCAGCAGCTTGAGCCTAGCGGGAAAGAATGAGCAGTTCTTC
.,TRBJ2-3,TRBV10-3,.,CAIRSYPTDTQYF,TGTGCCATCAGGTCGTATCCCACAGATACGCAGTATTTT
.,TRBJ1-1,TRBV27,few,CASSRGQNEAFF,TGTGCCAGCAGTAGAGGACAGAATGAAGCTTTCTTT
.,TRBJ2-7,TRBV29-1,.,CSASDYEQYF,TGCAGCGCCTCAGACTACGAGCAGTACTTC
TRBD2,TRBJ2-3,TRBV6-5,.,CASSYSNSGTEHRYAYF,TGTGCCAGCAGTTACTCGAACAGCGGGACTGAGCACAGATACGCGTATTTT
.,TRBJ1-6,TRBV27,.,CASSREGRLPHRDSPLHF,TGTGCCAGTTCCCGTGAGGGCAGACTACCACATAGGGATTCACCCCTCCACTTT
.,TRBJ2-7,TRBV20-1,.,CSAMLEFAGQSYEQYF,TGCAGTGCTATGCTCGAATTCGCGGGACAGTCCTACGAGCAGTACTTC
TRBD2,TRBJ2-7,TRBV10-3,few,CATRGSGSPLSSYEQYF,TGTGCCACCAGGGGTAGCGGGAGTCCCCTTAGCTCCTACGAGCAGTACTTC
.,TRBJ2-7,TRBV20-1,.,CSAPAVGDEQYF,TGCAGTGCCCCCGCGGTAGGTGACGAGCAGTACTTC
.,TRBJ1-2,TRBV6-5,once,CASSRDSLYHYGYTF,TGTGCCAGCAGCCGTGACAGTCTGTACCACTATGGCTACACCTTC